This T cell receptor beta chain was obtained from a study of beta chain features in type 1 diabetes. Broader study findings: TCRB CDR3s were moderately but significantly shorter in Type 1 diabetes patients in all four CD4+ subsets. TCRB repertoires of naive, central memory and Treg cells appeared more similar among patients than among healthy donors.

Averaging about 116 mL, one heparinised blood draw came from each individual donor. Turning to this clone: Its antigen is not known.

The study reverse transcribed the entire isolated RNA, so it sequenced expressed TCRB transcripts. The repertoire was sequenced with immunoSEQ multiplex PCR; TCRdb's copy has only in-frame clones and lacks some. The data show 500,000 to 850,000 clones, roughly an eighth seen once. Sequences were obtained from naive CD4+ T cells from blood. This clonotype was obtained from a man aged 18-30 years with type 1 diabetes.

The CDR3 sequence is CASSLERRETQYF. CDR3 DNA: TGCGCCAGCAGCTTGGAGAGAAGGGAGACCCAGTACTTC. V and J are TRBV5-1 and TRBJ2-5; no definite D call. The CDR3 spans 13 residues. The ends were cut back, 0 bases at V and 5 bases at J, with 8 bases in the middle. CDR1 SGHRS and CDR2 YFSETQ come from the germline V gene.